This TCR beta chain was identified during a study of shared clonotypes between healthy human individuals. Study-wide results and limits: Genetic and exposure-history diversity was limited by the few donors.

As handled by the study authors: Filtering differed, since immunoSEQ gave only junction sequences and no quality scores. Measured with immunoSEQ multiplex PCR; TCRdb has only the in-frame clones, and not every one. Clonal size and the V and J genes are those of that table, whereas D and trimming came from the DNA. The table lists approximately 590,000 clones, roughly 95% of them singletons. Naivety among CD8 cells was defined by CD45RO negativity and positive CCR7 selection, thereby excluding terminally differentiated effector memory CD45RA+ cells. CDR1 is MDHEN and CDR2 is SYDVKM in the germline V gene. The CDR3 covers 14 residues. V dropped 6 bases and J dropped 5; count of bases not matched to a gene: 10. On this clone itself: The antigen is undetermined.

Input material: naive CD8+ T cells sorted from blood. The V gene is TRBV28, the J gene TRBJ2-7; 7 nucleotides match TRBD2. The clonotype comes from a young woman in good health. The CDR3 loop reads CASSPTWGGDEQYF. For the CDR3, the DNA is TGTGCCAGCAGCCCAACTTGGGGGGGAGACGAGCAGTACTTC.